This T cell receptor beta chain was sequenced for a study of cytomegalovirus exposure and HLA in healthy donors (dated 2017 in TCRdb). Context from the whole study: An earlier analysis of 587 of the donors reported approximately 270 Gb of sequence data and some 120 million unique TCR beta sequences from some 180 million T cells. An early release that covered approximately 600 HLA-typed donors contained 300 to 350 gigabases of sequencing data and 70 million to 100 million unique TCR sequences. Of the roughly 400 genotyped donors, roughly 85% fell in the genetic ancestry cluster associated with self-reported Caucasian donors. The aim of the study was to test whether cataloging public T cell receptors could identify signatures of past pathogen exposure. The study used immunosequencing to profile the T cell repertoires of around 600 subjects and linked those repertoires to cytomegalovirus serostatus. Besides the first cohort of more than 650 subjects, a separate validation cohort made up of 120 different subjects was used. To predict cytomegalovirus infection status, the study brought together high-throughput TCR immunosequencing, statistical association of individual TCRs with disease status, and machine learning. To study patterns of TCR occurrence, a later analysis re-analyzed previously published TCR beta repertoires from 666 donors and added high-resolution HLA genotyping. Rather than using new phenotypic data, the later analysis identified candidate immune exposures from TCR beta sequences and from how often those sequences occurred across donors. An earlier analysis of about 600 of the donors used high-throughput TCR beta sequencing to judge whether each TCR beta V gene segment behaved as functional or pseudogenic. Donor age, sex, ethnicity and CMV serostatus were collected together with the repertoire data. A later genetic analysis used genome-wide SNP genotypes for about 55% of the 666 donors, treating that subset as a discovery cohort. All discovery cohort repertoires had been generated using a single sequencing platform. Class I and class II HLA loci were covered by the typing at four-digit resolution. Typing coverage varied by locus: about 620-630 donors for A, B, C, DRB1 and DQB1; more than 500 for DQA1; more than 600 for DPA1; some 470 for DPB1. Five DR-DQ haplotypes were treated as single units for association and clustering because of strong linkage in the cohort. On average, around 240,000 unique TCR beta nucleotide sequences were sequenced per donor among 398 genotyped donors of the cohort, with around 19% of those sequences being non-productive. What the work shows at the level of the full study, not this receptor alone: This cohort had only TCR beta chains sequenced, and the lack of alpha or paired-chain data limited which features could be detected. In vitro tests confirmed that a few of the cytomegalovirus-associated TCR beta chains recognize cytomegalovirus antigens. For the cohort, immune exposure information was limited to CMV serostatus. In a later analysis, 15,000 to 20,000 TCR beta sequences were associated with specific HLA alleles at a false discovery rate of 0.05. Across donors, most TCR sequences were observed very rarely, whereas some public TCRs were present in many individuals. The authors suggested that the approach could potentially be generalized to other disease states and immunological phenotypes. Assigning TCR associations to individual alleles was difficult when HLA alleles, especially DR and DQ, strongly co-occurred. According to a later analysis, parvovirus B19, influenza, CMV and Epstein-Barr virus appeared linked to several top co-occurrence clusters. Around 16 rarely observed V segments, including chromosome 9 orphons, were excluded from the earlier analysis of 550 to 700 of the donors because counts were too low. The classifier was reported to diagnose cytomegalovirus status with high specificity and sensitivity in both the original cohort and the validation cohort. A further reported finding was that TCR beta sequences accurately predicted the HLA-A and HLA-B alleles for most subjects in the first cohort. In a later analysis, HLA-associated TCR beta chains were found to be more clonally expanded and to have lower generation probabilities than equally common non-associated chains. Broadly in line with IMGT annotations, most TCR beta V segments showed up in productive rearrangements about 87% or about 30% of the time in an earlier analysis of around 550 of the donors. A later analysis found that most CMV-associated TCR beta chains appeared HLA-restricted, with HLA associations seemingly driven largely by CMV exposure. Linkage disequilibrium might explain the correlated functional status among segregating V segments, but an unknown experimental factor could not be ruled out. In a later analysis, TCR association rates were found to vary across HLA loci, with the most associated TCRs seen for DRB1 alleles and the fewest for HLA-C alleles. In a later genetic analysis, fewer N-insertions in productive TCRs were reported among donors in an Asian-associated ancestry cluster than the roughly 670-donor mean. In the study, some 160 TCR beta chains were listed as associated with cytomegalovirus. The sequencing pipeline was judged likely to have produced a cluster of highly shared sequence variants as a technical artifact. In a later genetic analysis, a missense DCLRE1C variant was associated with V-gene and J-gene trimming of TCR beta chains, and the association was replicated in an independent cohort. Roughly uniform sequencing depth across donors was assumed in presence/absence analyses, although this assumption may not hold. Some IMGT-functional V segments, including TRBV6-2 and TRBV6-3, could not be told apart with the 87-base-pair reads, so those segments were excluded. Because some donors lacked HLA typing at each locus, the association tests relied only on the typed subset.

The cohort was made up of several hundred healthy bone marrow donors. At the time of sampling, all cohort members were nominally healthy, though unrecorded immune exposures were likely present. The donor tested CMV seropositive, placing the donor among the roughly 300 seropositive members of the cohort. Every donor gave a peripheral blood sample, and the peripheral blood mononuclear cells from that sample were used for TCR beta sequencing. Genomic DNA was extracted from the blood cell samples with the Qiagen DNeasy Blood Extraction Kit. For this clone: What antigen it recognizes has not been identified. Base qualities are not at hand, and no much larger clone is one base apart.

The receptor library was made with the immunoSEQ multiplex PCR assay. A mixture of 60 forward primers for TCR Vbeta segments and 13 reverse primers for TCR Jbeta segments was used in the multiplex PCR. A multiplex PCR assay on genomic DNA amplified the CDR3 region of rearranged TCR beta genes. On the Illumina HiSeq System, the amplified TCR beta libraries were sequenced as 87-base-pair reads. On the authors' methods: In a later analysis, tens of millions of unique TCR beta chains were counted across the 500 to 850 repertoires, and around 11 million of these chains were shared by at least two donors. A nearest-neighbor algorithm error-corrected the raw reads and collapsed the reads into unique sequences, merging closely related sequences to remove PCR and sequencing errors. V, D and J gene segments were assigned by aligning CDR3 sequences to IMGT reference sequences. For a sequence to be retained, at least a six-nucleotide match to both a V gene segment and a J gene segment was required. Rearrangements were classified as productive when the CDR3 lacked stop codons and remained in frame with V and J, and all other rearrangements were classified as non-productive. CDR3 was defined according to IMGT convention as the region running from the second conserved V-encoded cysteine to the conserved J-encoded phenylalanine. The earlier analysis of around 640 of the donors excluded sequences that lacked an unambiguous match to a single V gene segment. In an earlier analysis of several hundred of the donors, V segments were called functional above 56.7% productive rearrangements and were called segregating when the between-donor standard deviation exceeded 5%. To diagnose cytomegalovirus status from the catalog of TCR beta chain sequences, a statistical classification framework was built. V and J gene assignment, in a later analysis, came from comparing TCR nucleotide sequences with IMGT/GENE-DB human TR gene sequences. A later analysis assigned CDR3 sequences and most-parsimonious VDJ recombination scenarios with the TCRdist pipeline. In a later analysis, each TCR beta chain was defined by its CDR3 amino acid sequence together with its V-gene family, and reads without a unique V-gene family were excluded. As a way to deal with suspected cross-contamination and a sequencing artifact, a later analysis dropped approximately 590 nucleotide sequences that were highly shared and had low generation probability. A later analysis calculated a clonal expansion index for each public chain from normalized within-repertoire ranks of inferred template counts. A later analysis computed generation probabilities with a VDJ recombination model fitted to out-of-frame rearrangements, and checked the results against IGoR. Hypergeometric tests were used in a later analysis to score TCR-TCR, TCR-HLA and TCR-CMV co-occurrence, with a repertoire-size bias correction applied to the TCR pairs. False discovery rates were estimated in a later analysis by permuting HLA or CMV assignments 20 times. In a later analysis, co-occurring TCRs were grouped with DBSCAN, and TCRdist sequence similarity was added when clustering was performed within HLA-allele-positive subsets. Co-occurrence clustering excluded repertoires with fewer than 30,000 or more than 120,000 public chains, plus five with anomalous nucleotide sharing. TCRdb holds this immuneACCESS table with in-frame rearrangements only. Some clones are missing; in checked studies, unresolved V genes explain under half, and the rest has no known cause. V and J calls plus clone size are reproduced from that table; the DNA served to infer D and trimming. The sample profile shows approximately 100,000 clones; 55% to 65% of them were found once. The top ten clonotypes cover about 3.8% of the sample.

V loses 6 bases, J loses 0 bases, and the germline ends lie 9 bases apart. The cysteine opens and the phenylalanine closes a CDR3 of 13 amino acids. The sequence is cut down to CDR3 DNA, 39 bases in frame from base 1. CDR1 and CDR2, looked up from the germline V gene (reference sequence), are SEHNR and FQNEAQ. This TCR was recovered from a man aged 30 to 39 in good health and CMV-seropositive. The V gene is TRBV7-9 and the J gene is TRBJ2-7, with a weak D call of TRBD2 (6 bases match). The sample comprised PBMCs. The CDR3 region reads CASRLGSSYEQYF. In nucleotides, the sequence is TGTGCCAGCAGGCTCGGGAGCTCCTACGAGCAGTACTTC. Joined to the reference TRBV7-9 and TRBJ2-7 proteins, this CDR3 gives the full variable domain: DTGVSQNPRHKITKRGQNVTFRCDPISEHNRLYWYRQTLGQGPEFLTYFQNEAQLEKSRLLSDRFSAERPKGSFSTLEIQRTEQGDSAMYLCASRLGSSYEQYFGPGTRLTVT.